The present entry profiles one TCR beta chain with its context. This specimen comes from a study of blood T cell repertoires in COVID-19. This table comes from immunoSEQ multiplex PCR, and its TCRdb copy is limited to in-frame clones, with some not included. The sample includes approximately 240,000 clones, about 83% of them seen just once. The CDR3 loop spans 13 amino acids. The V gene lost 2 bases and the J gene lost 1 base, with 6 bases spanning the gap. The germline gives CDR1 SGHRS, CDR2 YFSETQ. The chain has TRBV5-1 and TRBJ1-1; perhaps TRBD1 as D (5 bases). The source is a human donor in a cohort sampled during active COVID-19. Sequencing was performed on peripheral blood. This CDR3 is CASSFDRNTEAFF. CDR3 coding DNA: TGCGCCAGCAGCTTCGACAGGAACACTGAAGCTTTCTTT.